These 26 T cell receptor beta chains came from one sample sequenced in a study of T cell responses to AZD1222 COVID-19 vaccine. TCRdb's table, derived via immunoSEQ multiplex PCR, lists solely in-frame clones and lacks some. The table has more than 70,000 clones, approximately 90% seen once. The sequenced sample was peripheral blood, obtained 28 days after the second AZD1222 dose. The receptor source for this set is an adult who received the AZD1222 COVID-19 vaccine.

The gene calls are TRBV28 and TRBJ1-1; D is undetermined. Germline-derived CDR1 and CDR2 are MDHEN and SYDVKM. V gave up 9 bases and J gave up 3 bases, with 5 bases separating them. This CDR3 has 10 residues. The CDR3 protein is CASVDTEAFF. The CDR3 bases are TGTGCCAGTGTTGACACTGAAGCTTTCTTT.

The rearrangement links TRBV6-4 to TRBJ2-1, with TRBD2 identical over 14 bases. The V and J ends lost 2 bases and 9 bases, in that order; junction bases with no gene match: 0. The CDR3 covers 14 residues. CDR1 and CDR2 from the germline V gene are MRHNA and SNTAGT. CDR3 protein: CASSDGTSGSEQFF. CDR3 nucleotide sequence: TGTGCCAGCAGTGACGGGACTAGCGGGAGTGAGCAGTTCTTC.

The rearrangement uses TRBV5-6 and TRBJ2-4; TRBD2 is a possible D gene (7 bases). CDR1 SGHDT and CDR2 YYEEEE come from the germline V gene. Deletions cut 5 bases from V and 9 bases from J, with 21 bases between. This CDR3 is 15 amino acids long. CDR3 DNA sequence: TGTGCCAGCAGTCCGGGGGGCACCGCCCGTGTCATTCAGTACTTC. Encoded protein: CASSPGGTARVIQYF. The entire variable domain, with the rest obtained from reference TRBV5-6 and TRBJ2-4, is as follows: DAGVTQSPTHLIKTRGQQVTLRCSPKSGHDTVSWYQQALGQGPQFIFQYYEEEERQRGNFPDRFSGHQFPNYSSELNVNALLLGDSALYLCASSPGGTARVIQYFGAGTRLSVL.

The J gene is TRBJ1-1, the V gene TRBV30, with D possibly matching TRBD1 (6 bases). Looked up from germline, CDR1 is GTSNPN and CDR2 is SVGIG (reference sequence). Trimming left V 5 bases short and J 7 bases short, with 8 bases between. The CDR3 is made up of 10 amino acids. The chain's CDR3 is CAWGGVEAFF. The DNA of the CDR3 is TGTGCCTGGGGGGGCGTTGAAGCTTTCTTT.

The chain employs TRBV5-1 and TRBJ2-7; D gene uncertain. The germline V and J ends were trimmed by 6 bases and 0 bases, with 7 bases remaining between them. Germline CDR1 reads SGHRS; CDR2 reads YFSETQ. The CDR3 sequence is 12 residues long. CDR3 protein: CASIPSSYEQYF. The CDR3 DNA follows: TGCGCCAGCATCCCATCCTCCTACGAGCAGTACTTC.

The chain recombines TRBV9 with TRBJ2-3, with TRBD2 as a possible D gene (5 bases). CDR3 length: 15 residues. Germline loops: CDR1 SGDLS, CDR2 YYNGEE. V lost 4 bases to trimming and J lost 2 bases, with 14 bases between them. The CDR3 here is CASSPDFGNTDTQYF. The CDR3 bases are TGTGCCAGCAGCCCGGACTTCGGAAACACAGATACGCAGTATTTT.

The chain uses TRBV27 and TRBJ1-5; D is perhaps TRBD1 (5 bases). Germline CDR1 and CDR2: MNHEY and SMNVEV (reference sequence). The CDR3 sequence is 14 residues long. Trimming removed 4 bases from V and 2 bases from J, with 9 bases in between. CDR3: CASSSRGGNQPQHF. CDR3 in DNA: TGTGCCAGCAGTTCCCGGGGGGGCAATCAGCCCCAGCATTTT.

V usage is TRBV4-3 and J usage is TRBJ1-1; no definite D call. In germline, CDR1 is LGHNA, CDR2 YSLEER. The CDR3 length is 15 residues. The V end lost 0 bases, the J end lost 10 bases, and 18 bases lay between the germline ends. CDR3 protein: CASSQEGEPGNGAFF. DNA of the CDR3: TGCGCCAGCAGCCAAGAGGGCGAACCCGGCAACGGAGCTTTCTTT.

This clone has just one count. The rearrangement links TRBV28 to TRBJ2-1; 14 nucleotides align to TRBD2. After removal of 4 bases from V and 7 bases from J, the junction contained 9 bases not matched to a gene. The CDR3 sequence is 17 residues long. Germline V gene data show CDR1 as MDHEN and CDR2 as SYDVKM. CDR3 coding DNA: TGTGCCAGCAGTTCTAGGGGACTAGCGGGAGTAGGTAATGAGCAGTTCTTC. Protein product: CASSSRGLAGVGNEQFF.

The chain employs TRBV6-2 or TRBV6-3 and TRBJ2-1; TRBD2 aligns across 12 bases. The germline gives CDR1 MNHEY, CDR2 SVGEGT. Losses at the gene ends were 5 bases for V and 6 bases for J; bases not matched to a gene: 5. The CDR3 is 15 residues long. CDR3 nucleotide sequence: TGTGCCAGCAGTATTCTAGCGGGAGGGCCCAATGAGCAGTTCTTC. The encoded protein is CASSILAGGPNEQFF.

The rearrangement links TRBV24-1 to TRBJ2-2; D is perhaps TRBD1 (6 bases). CDR1 is KGHDR, CDR2 SFDVKD, per germline. This CDR3 has 14 amino acids. The V end lost 4 bases, the J end lost 3 bases, and 8 bases lay between the germline ends. CDR3 region: CATSDYRDTGELFF. The CDR3 DNA follows: TGTGCCACCAGTGACTACAGGGACACCGGGGAGCTGTTTTTT.

The CDR3 reads CASSPAGLNNEQFF. CDR3 nucleotide sequence: TGTGCCAGCAGTCCGGCGGGTCTTAACAATGAGCAGTTCTTC. The rearrangement joins TRBV6-4 to TRBJ2-1; tentative D call: TRBD2 (5 bases). The CDR3 contains 14 residues. Germline V gene lookup returns CDR1 MRHNA and CDR2 SNTAGT. Trimming left V 5 bases short and J 5 bases short, with 13 bases between.

In this sample, this clone turned up once. The genes are TRBV3-1 (or the pseudogene TRBV3-2) and TRBJ2-7; no firm D call. There are 13 residues in the CDR3. V was clipped by 4 bases and J by 3 bases, with 10 bases between them. Germline loops: CDR1 LGHDT, CDR2 YNNKEL (reference sequence). In DNA form, the CDR3 reads TGTGCCAGCAGCCTGGACGGAAACTACGAGCAGTACTTC. Translated, it gives CASSLDGNYEQYF.

The rearrangement links TRBV18 to TRBJ2-2, with D uncertain. The CDR3 is 14 residues long. The germline V gene encodes CDR1 KGHSH and CDR2 LQKENI. The germline V and J ends were trimmed by 1 base and 6 bases, with 9 bases remaining between them. Here the CDR3 reads CASSPQRAPGELFF. CDR3 nucleotide sequence: TGTGCCAGCTCACCACAAAGGGCGCCCGGGGAGCTGTTTTTT. Full variable domain (outside the CDR3, taken from reference TRBV18 and TRBJ2-2): NAGVMQNPRHLVRRRGQEARLRCSPMKGHSHVYWYRQLPEEGLKFMVYLQKENIIDESGMPKERFSAEFPKEGPSILRIQQVVRGDSAAYFCASSPQRAPGELFFGEGSRLTVL.

The chain has TRBV6-2 or TRBV6-3 and TRBJ1-5; 8 bases match TRBD1. Per the germline V gene, CDR1 is MNHEY and CDR2 is SVGEGT. V shed 6 bases, J shed 3 bases, and the junction held 7 bases outside the gene matches. The CDR3 contains 15 residues. CDR3 DNA: TGTGCCAGCAGCCCCGGGACAGGCTTCAATCAGCCCCAGCATTTT. Translation gives CASSPGTGFNQPQHF.

The rearrangement joins TRBV30 to TRBJ2-1; possible D gene TRBD1, 5 bases. V was pared by 0 bases and J by 5 bases, with 11 bases between. This CDR3 comprises 14 residues. Germline V gene data show CDR1 as GTSNPN and CDR2 as SVGIG (reference sequence). The CDR3 region has the DNA TGTGCCTGGAGTGTACTGGCAGGGCACAATGAGCAGTTCTTC. Its protein is CAWSVLAGHNEQFF. Full variable domain (remainder filled in from reference TRBV30 and TRBJ2-1): SQTIHQWPATLVQPVGSPLSLECTVEGTSNPNLYWYRQAAGRGLQLLFYSVGIGQISSEVPQNLSASRPQDRQFILSSKKLLLSDSGFYLCAWSVLAGHNEQFFGPGTRLTVL.

The J gene is TRBJ2-7, the V gene TRBV18; unclear D gene. V was shortened by 4 bases and J by 2 bases, with 15 bases between the two germline ends. Germline V gene sequence: CDR1 KGHSH, CDR2 LQKENI. The CDR3 runs to 15 residues. CDR3 residues: CASSRGDSLTYEQYF. CDR3 DNA sequence: TGTGCCAGCTCACGTGGGGATAGCCTTACCTACGAGCAGTACTTC.

The chain recombines TRBV18 with TRBJ2-2, with a possible D match to TRBD1 (5 bases). This CDR3 has 15 residues. In germline, CDR1 is KGHSH, CDR2 LQKENI. V shed 5 bases and J shed 2 bases, with 12 bases lying between them. For the CDR3, the DNA is TGTGCCAGCTCAGTCTTAAGGGGAAACACCGGGGAGCTGTTTTTT. It codes for CASSVLRGNTGELFF.

V gene TRBV30 combines with J gene TRBJ1-2; D is unclear. V was pared by 1 base and J by 4 bases, with 4 bases between. CDR3 size: 11 residues. Germline V gene lookup returns CDR1 GTSNPN and CDR2 SVGIG (reference sequence). The CDR3 loop is CAWSGAYGYTF. CDR3 bases: TGTGCCTGGAGTGGCGCCTATGGCTACACCTTC.

The V call is TRBV28, the J call TRBJ1-2; 8 nucleotides line up with TRBD1. The CDR3 has 14 amino acids. Unmatched junction bases numbered 13, after V lost 2 bases and J lost 14 bases. Germline V lookup: CDR1 MDHEN, CDR2 SYDVKM. In DNA form, the CDR3 reads TGTGCCAGCAGTTTAGGGTCCCCCGGGACAGGCGCTACCTTC. Protein: CASSLGSPGTGATF.

CDR3: CASNTGTLYNEQFF. As DNA, the CDR3 is TGCGCCAGTAATACCGGGACGCTATACAATGAGCAGTTCTTC. The chain is built from TRBV5-1 and TRBJ2-1; D is perhaps TRBD1 or TRBD2 (5 bases each). V lost 8 bases and J 4 bases, leaving 16 bases between the germline ends. Germline lookup yields CDR1 SGHRS and CDR2 YFSETQ. The CDR3 extends over 14 amino acids.

The chain has TRBV29-1 and TRBJ2-7; 7 bases agree with TRBD2. Germline CDR1 SQVTM, CDR2 ANQGSEA. The CDR3 consists of 14 residues. V gave up 1 base and J gave up 2 bases; unmatched junction bases: 5. CDR3 residues: CSVEGASGPYEQYF. CDR3 nucleotide sequence: TGCAGCGTTGAAGGAGCTAGCGGACCCTACGAGCAGTACTTC.

The chain couples TRBV5-1 to TRBJ1-2; no clear D gene. The CDR3 spans 14 residues. Germline V gives CDR1 SGHRS, CDR2 YFSETQ. V dropped 4 bases and J dropped 1 base, with 11 bases sitting between them. The CDR3 protein is CASSPRDVNYGYTF. The CDR3 nucleotides read TGCGCCAGCAGCCCTCGGGATGTTAACTATGGCTACACCTTC.

This sequence joins TRBV5-1 and TRBJ2-1, with TRBD2 identical over 7 bases. CDR1 is SGHRS and CDR2 is YFSETQ in the germline V gene. The CDR3 spans 14 residues. V lost 5 bases, J lost 7 bases, and 9 bases stayed unmatched. The CDR3 bases are TGCGCCAGCAGGCTGAGGCTAGCGGTAAATGAGCAGTTCTTC. It encodes CASRLRLAVNEQFF.

This chain uses TRBV6-1 with TRBJ1-2; 8 bases map to TRBD1. Germline loops: CDR1 MNHNS, CDR2 SASEGT. Germline trimming cut 3 bases from V and 12 bases from J; bases unmatched to any gene: 6. The CDR3 is 12 residues long. The CDR3 sequence is CASSELGQVHTF. The CDR3 coding sequence is TGTGCCAGCAGTGAGTTGGGACAGGTCCACACCTTC.

The V call is TRBV6-5, the J call TRBJ2-2; 13 bases map to TRBD2. Germline CDR1 is MNHEY and CDR2 is SVGAGI. This CDR3 has 15 amino acids. With V trimmed by 7 bases and J by 8 bases, 7 bases remained unmatched. The CDR3 DNA is TGTGCCAGCAACCGACTAGCGGGAGGAGGTGGGGAGCTGTTTTTT. Its translation is CASNRLAGGGGELFF.